This T cell receptor beta chain originates from a study of cytomegalovirus exposure and HLA in healthy donors. About the study: Early released data comprised about 84 million unique TCRs from HLA-typed donors. Points from the study as a whole: An ancestry cluster, one associated with Asian ancestry, reportedly showed fewer N-insertions than the approximately 650-donor mean in a later analysis. TCR beta V segments were, for the most part, productive about 87% or about 30% of the time in an earlier analysis. Rarity marked most TCR sequences, yet some public TCRs occurred in many donors.

PCR involved 60 Vbeta and 13 Jbeta primers. Sequenced by immunoSEQ multiplex PCR; TCRdb stores in-frame clones only, minus some. The table includes approximately 90,000 clones, less than 8% detected once. On this clone itself: Antigen specificity is unknown.

The CDR3 runs to 10 residues. V lost 6 bases, J lost 7 bases, and 6 bases lay in between. In germline, CDR1 is MNHNY, CDR2 SVGAGI (reference sequence). The chain links TRBV6-6 to TRBJ1-2; a weak D match, TRBD1 (5 bases). The source is a man aged 45-65 years in good health and CMV-seronegative. Sequencing was done on a sample of PBMCs. This CDR3 reads CASSRVGYTF. The CDR3 DNA sequence: TGTGCCAGCAGCAGGGTTGGCTACACCTTC.